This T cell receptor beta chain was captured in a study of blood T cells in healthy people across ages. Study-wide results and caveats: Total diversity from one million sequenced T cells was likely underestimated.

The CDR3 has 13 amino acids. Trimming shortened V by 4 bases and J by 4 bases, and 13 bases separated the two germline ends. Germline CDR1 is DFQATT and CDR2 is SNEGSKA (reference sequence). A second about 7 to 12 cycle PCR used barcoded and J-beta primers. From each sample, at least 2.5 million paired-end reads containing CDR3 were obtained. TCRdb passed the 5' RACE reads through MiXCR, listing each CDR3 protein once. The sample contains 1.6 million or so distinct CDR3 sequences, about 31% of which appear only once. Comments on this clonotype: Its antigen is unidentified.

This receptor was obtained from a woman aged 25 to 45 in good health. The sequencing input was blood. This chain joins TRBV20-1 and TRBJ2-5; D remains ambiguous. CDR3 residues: CSATSFVVETQYF. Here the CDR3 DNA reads TGCAGTGCTACTAGTTTTGTGGTAGAGACCCAGTACTTC.